This T cell receptor beta chain was recovered during a study of shared clonotypes between healthy human individuals. Overall study findings and caveats: Memory subsets generally showed lower estimated richness than naive subsets.

The table lists this clone with a count of one. Its matching antigen is unknown. The V end was cut by 0 bases, the J end by 6 bases, with 9 bases between. The germline CDR1 and CDR2 sequences are GTSNPN and SVGIG (reference sequence). There are 13 residues in the CDR3. The table came from immunoSEQ multiplex PCR; TCRdb's copy has only in-frame clones and leaves some out. The sample has a few hundred thousand clones, more than 95% seen once; the top ten hold about 0.06%. The TCR comes from a woman aged 25 to 39 in good health. Sample: naive CD4+ T cells sorted from blood. Subset noted: CD45RA+ positively selected. The chain is built from TRBV30 and TRBJ2-1; unclear D gene. In DNA form, the CDR3 reads TGTGCCTGGAGTGTACAGAGGACCAATGAGCAGTTCTTC. This encodes CAWSVQRTNEQFF.